The 16 T cell receptor beta chains presented below share a single source sample, sequenced in a study of T-cell memory formation after mild COVID-19. From the 5' RACE reads, TCRdb called clonotypes with MiXCR, one entry per CDR3 protein. The sample has fewer than 350,000 distinct CDR3 sequences, about 16% seen once; the top ten hold under 25%. The specimen was PBMCs or a T cell subset sorted from them (not recorded which). The receptor source for this set is a man younger than 35 who had mild COVID-19 (a few samples of this study predate the infection). Cell type and time point are not known.

The chain links TRBV10-3 to TRBJ1-2; a possible D gene is TRBD1 (5 bases). CDR3 length: 13 residues. Trimming stripped 3 bases from V and 4 bases from J, with 9 bases between. Germline CDR1 reads ENHRY; CDR2 reads SYGVKD. CDR3 DNA sequence: TGTGCCATCAGTGAAGGGGAAGGCTATGGCTACACCTTC. Residues: CAISEGEGYGYTF.

This clonotype was detected only a few times. The chain employs TRBV7-2 and TRBJ1-2, with 7 bases matching TRBD1. The CDR3 runs 13 residues. With V trimmed by 5 bases and J by 4 bases, 4 bases remained unmatched. The germline CDR1 and CDR2 sequences are SGHTA and FQGNSA. The CDR3 bases are TGTGCCAGCAGCGTAGGACAGGCCTATGGCTACACCTTC. Protein: CASSVGQAYGYTF.

The V call is TRBV19, the J call TRBJ1-2; D remains unclear. The ends were cut back, 3 bases at V and 2 bases at J, with 7 bases in the middle. The CDR3 extends over 13 amino acids. The germline CDR1 and CDR2 sequences are LNHDA and SQIVND (reference sequence). This CDR3 reads CASSMPTNYGYTF. As DNA, the CDR3 is TGTGCCAGTAGTATGCCAACGAACTATGGCTACACCTTC.

This clonotype was picked up a small number of times. The J gene is TRBJ1-5, the V gene TRBV20-1, with 11 bases matching TRBD1. J was trimmed by 7 bases and V by 3 bases; bases with no gene match: 5. Per germline, CDR1 DFQATT and CDR2 SNEGSKA (reference sequence). The CDR3 loop spans 14 amino acids. The CDR3: CSASEGTGGQPQHF. DNA of the CDR3: TGCAGTGCTAGTGAGGGGACAGGGGGACAGCCCCAGCATTTT.

J is TRBJ2-5 and V is TRBV9, with D unclear. The CDR3 has 13 amino acids. The V and J ends lost 3 bases and 4 bases respectively, with 10 bases between them. Germline V gene data show CDR1 as SGDLS and CDR2 as YYNGEE. The CDR3 bases are TGTGCCAGCAGCGCAGACAACAGAGAGACCCAGTACTTC. This translates into CASSADNRETQYF.

The chain couples TRBV4-3 to TRBJ1-1; a weak D match, TRBD1 (5 bases). The V end lost 5 bases, the J end lost 6 bases, and 22 bases lay between the germline ends. The CDR3 sequence is 16 residues long. CDR1 LGHNA and CDR2 YSLEER come from the germline V gene. The CDR3 here is CASSNEGITGTPEAFF. CDR3 nucleotides: TGCGCCAGCAGCAATGAAGGAATAACCGGGACCCCTGAAGCTTTCTTT.

In this sample, this clonotype turned up a few times. The chain links TRBV12-3 or TRBV12-4 to TRBJ2-2; 8 bases match TRBD1. V trimming: 2 bases; J trimming: 4 bases; junction bases outside the gene matches: 3. The CDR3 consists of 15 residues. The CDR3 DNA reads TGTGCCAGCAGTTTATCACAGGGGGGCACCGGGGAGCTGTTTTTT. Amino acid sequence: CASSLSQGGTGELFF.

In this sample, this clonotype turned up many times. The chain combines TRBV7-9 with TRBJ1-1; perhaps TRBD1 as D (5 bases). CDR1 is SEHNR, CDR2 FQNEAQ, per germline (reference sequence). CDR3 length equals 19 residues. Trimming removed 5 bases at V and 3 bases at J, with 28 bases between. The CDR3 DNA is TGTGCCAGCAGCCCTAGAATCGGCCAGGGCAAAAAAGGATACACTGAAGCTTTCTTT. Amino acid sequence: CASSPRIGQGKKGYTEAFF.

The V and J genes are TRBV11-2 and TRBJ1-5; perhaps TRBD1 as D (6 bases). Germline-derived CDR1 and CDR2 are SGHAT and FQNNGV. The CDR3 extends over 15 amino acids. With 1 base removed from V and 6 bases from J, the gap between germline ends came to 13 bases. The CDR3 here is CASSLGGGVTQPQHF. CDR3 nucleotide sequence: TGTGCCAGCAGCTTAGGAGGGGGGGTCACTCAGCCCCAGCATTTT.

This clonotype came up a few times. CDR3 amino acids: CASSLQRATFNEKLFF. The CDR3 DNA sequence: TGTGCCAGCAGCTTGCAAAGGGCCACCTTTAATGAAAAACTGTTTTTT. The chain carries TRBV7-2 and TRBJ1-4; D unclear. V shed 3 bases and J shed 4 bases, with 15 bases lying between them. Germline CDR1 is SGHTA and CDR2 is FQGNSA. This CDR3 contains 16 residues.

This clonotype has more than one count but fewer than ten. V gene TRBV28 combines with J gene TRBJ1-3; D is undetermined. Trimming left V 2 bases short and J 7 bases short, with 12 bases between. Germline V gene data show CDR1 as MDHEN and CDR2 as SYDVKM. The CDR3 runs 14 residues. The CDR3 region is CASSLGRVRNTIYF. The CDR3 DNA reads as TGTGCCAGCAGTTTAGGGAGGGTGAGGAACACCATATATTTT.

This clonotype was seen a handful of times. The V gene is TRBV15, the J gene TRBJ1-2; a weak D match, TRBD1 (5 bases). The CDR3 contains 16 residues. Germline V lookup: CDR1 LNHNV, CDR2 YYDKDF (reference sequence). Trimming removed 0 bases from V and 4 bases from J, with 15 bases in between. CDR3 nucleotides: TGTGCCACCAGCAGAGATCGTAGCAGGGATGCCTATGGCTACACCTTC. Its translation: CATSRDRSRDAYGYTF. The full variable domain, completed using reference TRBV15 and TRBJ1-2, is DAMVIQNPRYQVTQFGKPVTLSCSQTLNHNVMYWYQQKSSQAPKLLFHYYDKDFNNEADTPDNFQSRRPNTSFCFLDIRSPGLGDTAMYLCATSRDRSRDAYGYTFGSGTRLTVV.

The chain links TRBV6-6 to TRBJ2-4, with 8 nucleotides matching TRBD1. The CDR3 has 17 residues. V was clipped by 0 bases and J by 1 base; unmatched bases: 5. The germline V gene encodes CDR1 MNHNY and CDR2 SVGAGI (reference sequence). This CDR3 is CASSYSQGAFAKNIQYF. Here the CDR3 DNA reads TGTGCCAGCAGTTACTCGCAGGGGGCCTTTGCCAAAAACATTCAGTACTTC.

In its sample, this clonotype was seen a few times. The chain carries TRBV30 and TRBJ1-5, with a possible D match to TRBD1 (5 bases). CDR3 size: 13 residues. V was pared by 5 bases and J by 2 bases, with 10 bases between. Germline V gene data show CDR1 as GTSNPN and CDR2 as SVGIG (reference sequence). The chain's CDR3 is CAWALGGNQPQHF. DNA for the CDR3: TGTGCCTGGGCCTTAGGGGGCAATCAGCCCCAGCATTTT.

This clonotype has just a few counts. The V gene is TRBV6-5, the J gene TRBJ1-1; D is uncertain. V was shortened by 9 bases and J by 0 bases, with 8 bases between the two germline ends. The CDR3 spans 12 residues. CDR1 is MNHEY and CDR2 is SVGAGI in the germline V gene. CDR3 coding DNA: TGTGCCAGTGGGAGTCTGAACACTGAAGCTTTCTTT. Protein sequence: CASGSLNTEAFF.

This clonotype was found a few times. The chain is built from TRBV4-1 and TRBJ1-5; D not resolved. V was pared by 1 base and J by 4 bases, with 11 bases between. CDR1 and CDR2 (germline): MGHRA, YSYEKL. The CDR3 spans 15 residues. The CDR3 sequence is CASSQGRSVNQPQHF. The DNA of the CDR3 is TGCGCCAGCAGCCAAGGTCGGTCAGTGAATCAGCCCCAGCATTTT.